This T cell receptor (beta chain) was obtained from a study of blood T cell repertoires in COVID-19. About the study: Both acute and convalescent COVID-19 samples were obtained from the United States, Italy and Spain. Sources were T cells, B-cell-depleted T cells, or PBMCs; the material itself was cDNA or gDNA.

Germline V gene data show CDR1 as SNHLY and CDR2 as FYNNEI. Trimming removed 2 bases from V and 0 bases from J, with 10 bases in between. The CDR3 runs 15 residues. Authors' processing steps: For nucleated cells, counts were estimated from reference gene primer amplification. TCRdb's copy holds only in-frame clones and misses some; the assay was immunoSEQ multiplex PCR. For V, J and clone size, that table is used; D and trimming come from the DNA. The profile covers about 190,000 clones, with roughly 90% appearing a single time and 5.5% to 7% taken by the ten largest. The sample consisted of peripheral blood. This chain links TRBV2 with TRBJ1-1, with unresolved D. The receptor was isolated from a woman in her thirties or forties who had recovered from COVID-19. The chain's CDR3 is CASSESYPMNTEAFF. In nucleotides, the CDR3 is TGTGCCAGCAGTGAAAGCTACCCAATGAACACTGAAGCTTTCTTT.